The 6 T cell receptor beta chains below all came from one sample that was sequenced in a study of CXCR3-negative and CXCR3-positive naive CD8 T cells. 5' RACE that incorporated UMI labels was used to prepare the TRB cDNA libraries. Reanalyzing the 5' RACE reads, TCRdb keeps one entry per CDR3 protein, without DNA. This sample's table has 75,000 to 100,000 distinct CDR3 sequences. General study points: More hydrophobic TRB CDR3s were found in CXCR3-positive naive cells than in CXCR3-negative naive cells.

Their antigen targets remain unknown. The specimen was naive CXCR3+ CD8+ T cells from blood. Subset reported: CD45RO-CCR7+CD27+CD95- naive CD8+ T cells expressing CXCR3 (TNR3+). Source of these receptors: a human donor in good health. Some clones in this sample may be carry-over from other donors' samples.

The chain couples TRBV4-2 to TRBJ2-7; as DNA is missing, the TRBD1 call by TCRdb cannot be tested. Germline values: CDR1 LGHNA, CDR2 YNFKEQ. The CDR3 is made up of 13 amino acids. CDR3 sequence reads: CASSQDRAGEQYF.

This chain links TRBV20-1 with TRBJ2-1; the D gene TCRdb calls, TRBD2, cannot be checked with no DNA. The CDR3 totals 11 residues. Germline-derived CDR1 and CDR2 are DFQATT and SNEGSKA (reference sequence). CDR3 residues: CSALSGNEQFF.

The V call is TRBV11-2, the J call TRBJ2-7. Looked up from germline, CDR1 is SGHAT and CDR2 is FQNNGV. This CDR3 has 13 residues. This CDR3 is CASSFSANYEQYF.

The chain employs TRBV4-3 and TRBJ2-3; TCRdb designates TRBD2, a call that cannot be tested without DNA. The CDR3 runs 16 residues. Germline V gives CDR1 LGHNA, CDR2 YSLEER. The chain's CDR3 is CASSQASGGAVDTQYF.

The gene calls are TRBV15 and TRBJ2-1; TCRdb calls TRBD2, which cannot be checked without DNA. The CDR3 covers 13 residues. Per the germline V gene, CDR1 is LNHNV and CDR2 is YYDKDF (reference sequence). The CDR3 spells CATSSGIYNEQFF.

J is TRBJ2-5 and V is TRBV6-6; TCRdb returns TRBD2, unconfirmable since there is no DNA. Germline assignment: CDR1 MNHNY and CDR2 SVGAGI (reference sequence). This CDR3 contains 14 residues. The CDR3 protein is CASSLLAAQETQYF.